The entry below describes one TCR beta chain. The germline V gene has CDR1 LNHDA and CDR2 SQIVND (reference sequence). CDR3 length: 12 amino acids. The ends were cut back, 4 bases at V and 5 bases at J, with 8 bases in the middle. This sample was included in a study of blood T cell repertoires in COVID-19. Study-wide context: The origin of the acute and convalescent COVID-19 samples was the United States, Italy and Spain.

Generated by immunoSEQ multiplex PCR, the TCRdb table keeps only in-frame clones and is missing some. The profile shows 100,000 or so clones, approximately 90% of them singletons. This clonotype was sampled from a man between 50 and 59 years old with acute or convalescent COVID-19. The sample comprised peripheral blood. This rearrangement joins TRBV19 to TRBJ1-1, with D tentatively TRBD1 (5 bases). CDR3 sequence: CASSTGNTEAFF. The CDR3 DNA reads TGTGCCAGTAGTACAGGGAATACTGAAGCTTTCTTT.